The T cell receptor beta chain described here comes from a study of blood T cell repertoires in COVID-19. Study context: PBMCs, B-cell-depleted T cells, or T cells were the source of the cDNA or gDNA that made up the material.

V trimming: 3 bases; J trimming: 8 bases; junction bases outside the gene matches: 10. CDR1 SGHKS and CDR2 YYEKEE come from the germline V gene (reference sequence). The CDR3 is 14 residues long. Per the original methods: Reference gene primer amplification yielded estimated nucleated cell counts. TCRdb's copy holds only in-frame clones and misses some; the assay was immunoSEQ multiplex PCR. The V and J calls and clone size come from that table; D and trimming were worked out from the DNA. The sample holds roughly 280,000 clones, more than 80% seen once. Source material: PBMCs or T cells enriched from blood (not recorded which). This clonotype was obtained from a woman in her twenties or thirties with acute COVID-19. The chain employs TRBV5-5 and TRBJ1-1; 7 positions agree with TRBD1. The CDR3 DNA reads TGTGCCAGCAGCTCCACCACTACGACAGGGGAAGCTTTCTTT. Its translation: CASSSTTTTGEAFF.